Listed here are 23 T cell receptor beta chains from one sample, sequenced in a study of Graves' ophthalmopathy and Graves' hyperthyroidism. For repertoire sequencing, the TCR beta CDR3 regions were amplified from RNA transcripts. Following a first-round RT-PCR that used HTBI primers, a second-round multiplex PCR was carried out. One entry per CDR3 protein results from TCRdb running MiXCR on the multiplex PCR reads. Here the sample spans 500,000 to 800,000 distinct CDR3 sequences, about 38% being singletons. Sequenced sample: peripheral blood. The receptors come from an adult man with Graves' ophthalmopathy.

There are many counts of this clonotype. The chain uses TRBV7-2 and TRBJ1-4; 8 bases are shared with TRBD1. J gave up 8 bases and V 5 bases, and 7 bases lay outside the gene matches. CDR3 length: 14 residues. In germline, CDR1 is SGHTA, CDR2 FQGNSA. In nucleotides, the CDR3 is TGTGCCAGCAGCCGGACAGGGAGCAGGGAAAAACTGTTTTTT. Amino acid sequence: CASSRTGSREKLFF. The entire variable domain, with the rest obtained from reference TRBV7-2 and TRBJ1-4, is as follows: GAGVSQSPSNKVTEKGKDVELRCDPISGHTALYWYRQSLGQGLEFLIYFQGNSAPDKSGLPSDRFSAERTGGSVSTLTIQRTQQEDSAVYLCASSRTGSREKLFFGSGTQLSVL.

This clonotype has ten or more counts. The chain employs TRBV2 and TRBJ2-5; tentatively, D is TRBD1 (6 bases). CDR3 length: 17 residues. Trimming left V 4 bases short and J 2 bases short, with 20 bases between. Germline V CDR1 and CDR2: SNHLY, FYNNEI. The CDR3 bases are TGTGCCAGCAGTGGAGGGCAGGGGATTTTGATTCAAGAGACCCAGTACTTC. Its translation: CASSGGQGILIQETQYF.

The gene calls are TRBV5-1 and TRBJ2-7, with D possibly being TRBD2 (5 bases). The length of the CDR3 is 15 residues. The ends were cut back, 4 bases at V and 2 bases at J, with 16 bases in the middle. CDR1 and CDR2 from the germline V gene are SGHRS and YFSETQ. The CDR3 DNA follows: TGCGCCAGCAGCCCCCGGACTGTACGAACCTACGAGCAGTACTTC. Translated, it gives CASSPRTVRTYEQYF.

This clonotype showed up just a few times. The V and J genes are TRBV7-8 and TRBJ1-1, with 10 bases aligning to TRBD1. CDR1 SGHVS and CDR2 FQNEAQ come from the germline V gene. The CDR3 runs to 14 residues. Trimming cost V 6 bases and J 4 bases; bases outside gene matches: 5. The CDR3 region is CASSQDRGLTEAFF. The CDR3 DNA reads TGTGCCAGCAGTCAAGACAGGGGGCTCACTGAAGCTTTCTTT.

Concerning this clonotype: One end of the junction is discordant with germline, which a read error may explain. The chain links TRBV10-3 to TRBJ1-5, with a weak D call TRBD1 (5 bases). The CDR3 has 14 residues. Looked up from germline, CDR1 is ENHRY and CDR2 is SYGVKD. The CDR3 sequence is CASSQTEAHQPQHF. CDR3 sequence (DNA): TGTGCCAGCAGTCAGACAGAAGCCCATCAGCCCCAGCATTTT.

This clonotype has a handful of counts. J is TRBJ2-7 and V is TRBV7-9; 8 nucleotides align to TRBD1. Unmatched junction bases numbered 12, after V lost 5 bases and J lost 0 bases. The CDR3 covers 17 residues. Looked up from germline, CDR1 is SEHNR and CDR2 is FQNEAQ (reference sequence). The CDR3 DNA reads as TGTGCCAGCAGCCTTACGGGGACAGGAGGGATCTCCTACGAGCAGTACTTC. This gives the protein CASSLTGTGGISYEQYF.

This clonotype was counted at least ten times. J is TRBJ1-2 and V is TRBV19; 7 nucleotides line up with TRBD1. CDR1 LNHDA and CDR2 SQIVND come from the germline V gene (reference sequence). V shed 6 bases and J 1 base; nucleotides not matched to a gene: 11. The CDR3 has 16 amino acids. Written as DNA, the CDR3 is TGTGCCAGTAGCGTTACCCCGACAGGGATTAACTATGGCTACACCTTC. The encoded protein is CASSVTPTGINYGYTF.

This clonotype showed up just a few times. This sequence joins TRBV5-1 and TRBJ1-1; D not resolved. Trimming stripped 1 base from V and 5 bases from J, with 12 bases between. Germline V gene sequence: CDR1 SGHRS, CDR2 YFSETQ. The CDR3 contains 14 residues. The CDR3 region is CASSLLMTNTEAFF. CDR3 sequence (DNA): TGCGCCAGCAGCTTGTTGATGACGAATACTGAAGCTTTCTTT.

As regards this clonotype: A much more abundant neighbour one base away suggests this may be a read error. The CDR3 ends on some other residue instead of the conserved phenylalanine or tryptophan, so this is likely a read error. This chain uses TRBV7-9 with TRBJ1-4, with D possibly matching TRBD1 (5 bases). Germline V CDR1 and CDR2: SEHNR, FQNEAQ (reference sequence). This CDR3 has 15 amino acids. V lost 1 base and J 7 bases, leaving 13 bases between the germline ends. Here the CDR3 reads CASSLVGDSSEKLFL. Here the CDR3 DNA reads TGTGCCAGCAGCTTAGTGGGGGATAGTAGTGAAAAACTGTTTTTA.

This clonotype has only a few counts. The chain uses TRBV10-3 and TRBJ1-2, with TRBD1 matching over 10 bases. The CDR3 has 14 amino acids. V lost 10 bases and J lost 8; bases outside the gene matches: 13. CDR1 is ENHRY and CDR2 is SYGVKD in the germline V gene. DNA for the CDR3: TGTGCCAGCACTTTTCCGGGACAGGGGACCGGCTACACCTTC. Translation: CASTFPGQGTGYTF.

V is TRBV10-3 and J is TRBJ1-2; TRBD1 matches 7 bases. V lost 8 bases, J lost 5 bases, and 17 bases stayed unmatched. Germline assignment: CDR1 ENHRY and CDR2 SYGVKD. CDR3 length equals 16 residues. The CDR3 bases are TGTGCCATCGGAGCAGGGGGGGCGGACAGATCGTATGGCTACACCTTC. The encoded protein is CAIGAGGADRSYGYTF.

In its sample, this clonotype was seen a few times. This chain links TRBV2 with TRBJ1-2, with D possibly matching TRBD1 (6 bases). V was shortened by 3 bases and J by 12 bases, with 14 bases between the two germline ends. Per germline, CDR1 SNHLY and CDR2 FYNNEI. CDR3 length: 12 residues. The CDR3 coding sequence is TGTGCCAGCAGTGAGCAGGGGCAGGGAAACACCTTC. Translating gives CASSEQGQGNTF.

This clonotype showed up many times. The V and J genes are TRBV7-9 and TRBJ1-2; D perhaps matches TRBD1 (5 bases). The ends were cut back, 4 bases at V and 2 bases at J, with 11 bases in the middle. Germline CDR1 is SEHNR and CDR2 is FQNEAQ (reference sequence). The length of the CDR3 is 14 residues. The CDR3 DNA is TGTGCCAGCAGCTCGACGACAGAAAACTATGGCTACACCTTC. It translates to CASSSTTENYGYTF.

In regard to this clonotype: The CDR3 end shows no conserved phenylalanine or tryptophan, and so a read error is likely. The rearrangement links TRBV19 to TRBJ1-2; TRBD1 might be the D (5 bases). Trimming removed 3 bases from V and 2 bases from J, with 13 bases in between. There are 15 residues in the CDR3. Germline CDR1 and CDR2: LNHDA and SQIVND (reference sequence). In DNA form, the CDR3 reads TGTGCCAGTAGTATCCCGGGACTCTCAAACTATGGCTACACCTCT. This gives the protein CASSIPGLSNYGYTS.

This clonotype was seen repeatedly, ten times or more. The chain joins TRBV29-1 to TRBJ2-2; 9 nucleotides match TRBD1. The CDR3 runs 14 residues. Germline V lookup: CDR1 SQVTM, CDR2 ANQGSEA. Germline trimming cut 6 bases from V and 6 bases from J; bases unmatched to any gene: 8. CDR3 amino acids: CSVRTGVFSGELFF. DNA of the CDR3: TGCAGCGTCAGGACAGGGGTCTTCTCCGGGGAGCTGTTTTTT.

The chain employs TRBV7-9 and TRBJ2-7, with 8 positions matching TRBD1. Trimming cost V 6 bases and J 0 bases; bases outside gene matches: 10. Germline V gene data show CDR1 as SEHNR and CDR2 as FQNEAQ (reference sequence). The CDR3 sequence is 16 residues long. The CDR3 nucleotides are TGTGCCAGCAGAGAGACGGGACAGGAGATCTCCTACGAGCAGTACTTC. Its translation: CASRETGQEISYEQYF.

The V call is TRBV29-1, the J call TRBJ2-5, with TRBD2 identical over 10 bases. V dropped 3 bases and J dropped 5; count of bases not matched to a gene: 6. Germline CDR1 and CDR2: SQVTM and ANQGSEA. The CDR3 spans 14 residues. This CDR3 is CSVESSGGDETQYF. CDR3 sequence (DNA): TGCAGCGTTGAGTCTAGCGGGGGCGATGAGACCCAGTACTTC.

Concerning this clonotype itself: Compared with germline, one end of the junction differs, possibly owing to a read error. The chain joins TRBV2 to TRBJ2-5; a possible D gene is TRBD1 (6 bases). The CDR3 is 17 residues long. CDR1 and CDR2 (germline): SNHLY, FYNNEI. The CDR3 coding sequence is TGTGCCAGCAGCTTGAGTTTGGGGGCCCATCCCCAAGAGACCCAGCACTTC. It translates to CASSLSLGAHPQETQHF.

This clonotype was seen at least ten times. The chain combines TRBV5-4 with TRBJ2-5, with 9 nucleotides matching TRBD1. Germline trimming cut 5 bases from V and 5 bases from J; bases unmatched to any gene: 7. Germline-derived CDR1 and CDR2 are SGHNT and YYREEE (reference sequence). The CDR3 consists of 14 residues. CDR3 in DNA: TGTGCCAGCAGACGGACAGGGGATAGGGAGACCCAGTACTTC. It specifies CASRRTGDRETQYF.

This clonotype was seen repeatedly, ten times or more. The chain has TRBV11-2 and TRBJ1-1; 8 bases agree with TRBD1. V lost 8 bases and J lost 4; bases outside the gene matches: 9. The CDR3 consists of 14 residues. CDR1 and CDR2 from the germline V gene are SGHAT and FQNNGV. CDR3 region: CASATLRGRTEAFF. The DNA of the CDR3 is TGTGCCAGCGCAACACTCAGGGGGCGCACTGAAGCTTTCTTT.

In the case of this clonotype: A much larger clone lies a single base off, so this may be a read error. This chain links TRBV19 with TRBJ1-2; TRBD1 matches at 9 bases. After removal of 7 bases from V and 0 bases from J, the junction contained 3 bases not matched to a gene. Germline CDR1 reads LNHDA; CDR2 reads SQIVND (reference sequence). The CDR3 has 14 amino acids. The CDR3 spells CASTRTGANYGYTF. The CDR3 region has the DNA TGTGCCAGTACCCGGACAGGGGCTAACTATGGCTACACCTTC.

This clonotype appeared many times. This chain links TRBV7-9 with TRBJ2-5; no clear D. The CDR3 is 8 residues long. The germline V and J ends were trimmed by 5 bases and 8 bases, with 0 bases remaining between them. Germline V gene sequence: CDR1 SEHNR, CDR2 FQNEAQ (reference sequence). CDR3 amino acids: CASSTQYF. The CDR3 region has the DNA TGTGCCAGCAGCACCCAGTACTTC.

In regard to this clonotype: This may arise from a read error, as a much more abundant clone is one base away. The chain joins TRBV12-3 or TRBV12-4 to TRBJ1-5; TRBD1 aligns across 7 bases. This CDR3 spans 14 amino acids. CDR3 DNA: TGTGCCAGCAGTCTTCGACAGGGTCATCAGCCCCAGCGTTTT. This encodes CASSLRQGHQPQRF.